This entry concerns a single T cell receptor beta chain. This entry comes from a study of shared clonotypes between healthy human individuals. With 1 base removed from V and 7 bases from J, the gap between germline ends came to 8 bases. Germline V CDR1 and CDR2: SGHTA, FQGNSA. The CDR3 runs 13 residues. Data came from immunoSEQ multiplex PCR; TCRdb stores just in-frame clones and leaves some out. The sample records about 480,000 clones, about four fifths being singletons. The rearrangement links TRBV7-2 to TRBJ1-5, with no clear D. The receptor was isolated from a middle-aged woman in good health. Some clones in this sample may be carry-over from other donors' samples. The sample was PBMCs. CDR3 sequence: CASSLGGEQPQHF. CDR3 nucleotides: TGTGCCAGCAGCTTAGGGGGTGAGCAGCCCCAGCATTTT.